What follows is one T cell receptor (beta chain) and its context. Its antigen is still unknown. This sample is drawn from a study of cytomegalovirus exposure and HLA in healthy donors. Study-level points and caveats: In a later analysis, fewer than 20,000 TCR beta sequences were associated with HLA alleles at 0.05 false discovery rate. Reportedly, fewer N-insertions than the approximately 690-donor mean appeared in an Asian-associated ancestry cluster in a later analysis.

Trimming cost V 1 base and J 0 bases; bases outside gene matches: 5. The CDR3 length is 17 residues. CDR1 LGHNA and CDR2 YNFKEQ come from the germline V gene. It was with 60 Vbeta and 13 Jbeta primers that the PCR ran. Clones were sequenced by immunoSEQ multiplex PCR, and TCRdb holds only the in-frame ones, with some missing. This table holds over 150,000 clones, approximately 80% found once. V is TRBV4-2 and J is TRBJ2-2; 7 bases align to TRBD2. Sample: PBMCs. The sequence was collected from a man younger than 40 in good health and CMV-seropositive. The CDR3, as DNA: TGTGCCAGCAGCCAAGCCCCTAGCGGACCGAACACCGGGGAGCTGTTTTTT. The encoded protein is CASSQAPSGPNTGELFF.